The 27 T cell receptor beta chains presented below share a single source sample, sequenced in a study of blood T cell repertoires in COVID-19. Assay used: immunoSEQ multiplex PCR; TCRdb lists only in-frame clones, some missing. The sample has about 67,000 clones; 60% to 80% are singletons. The source material was peripheral blood. The receptor source for this set is a woman between 55 and 75 years old with acute or convalescent COVID-19.

This chain links TRBV3-1 (or the pseudogene TRBV3-2) with TRBJ2-7, with D tentatively TRBD1 (6 bases). The CDR3 totals 12 residues. Germline V gene sequence: CDR1 LGHDT, CDR2 YNNKEL (reference sequence). The germline V and J ends were trimmed by 5 bases and 4 bases, with 9 bases remaining between them. CDR3 in amino acids: CASSFTGYEQYF. The CDR3 region has the DNA TGTGCCAGCAGCTTTACAGGGTACGAGCAGTACTTC.

This chain uses TRBV5-4 with TRBJ2-5; D is possibly TRBD2 (5 bases). The germline gives CDR1 SGHNT, CDR2 YYREEE (reference sequence). Trimming left V 7 bases short and J 1 base short, with 14 bases between. The CDR3 sequence is 14 residues long. The CDR3 DNA sequence: TGTGCCAGCGGCACTGGAGGAACCCAAGAGACCCAGTACTTC. It encodes CASGTGGTQETQYF.

The chain uses TRBV7-6 and TRBJ2-3; D possibly corresponds to TRBD2 (5 bases). This CDR3 has 16 residues. V was pared by 3 bases and J by 0 bases, with 13 bases between. CDR1 SGHVS and CDR2 FNYEAQ come from the germline V gene. The CDR3 loop reads CASSLMIASSTDTQYF. The CDR3 nucleotides read TGTGCCAGCAGCTTGATGATAGCGTCAAGCACAGATACGCAGTATTTT.

This clone was counted a few times. The V call is TRBV3-1 (or the pseudogene TRBV3-2), the J call TRBJ2-2, with 7 positions matching TRBD2. The CDR3 runs 14 residues. V lost 7 bases, J lost 4 bases, and 6 bases stayed unmatched. CDR1 and CDR2 from the germline V gene are LGHDT and YNNKEL (reference sequence). The CDR3 nucleotides read TGTGCCAGCACCGGGGAGGGTGGCACCGGGGAGCTGTTTTTT. Translation: CASTGEGGTGELFF.

This clone was observed a handful of times. The chain is built from TRBV29-1 and TRBJ2-5, with TRBD2 identical over 9 bases. CDR3 length: 15 residues. V trimming: 6 bases; J trimming: 7 bases; junction bases outside the gene matches: 15. CDR1 SQVTM and CDR2 ANQGSEA come from the germline V gene. The CDR3 DNA reads as TGCAGCGTGACGACTGCAGCGGGGGGCCGCGGGACCCAGTACTTC. Residues: CSVTTAAGGRGTQYF.

The rearrangement joins TRBV13 to TRBJ2-2; 7 positions match TRBD1. Germline CDR1 reads PRHDT; CDR2 reads FYEKMQ (reference sequence). The CDR3 length is 13 residues. Unmatched junction bases numbered 3, after V lost 11 bases and J lost 0 bases. The DNA for the CDR3 is TGTGCCGGGGGACAGACGAACACCGGGGAGCTGTTTTTT. This encodes CAGGQTNTGELFF. Using reference TRBV13 and TRBJ2-2 for the parts outside the CDR3, the full variable domain is AAGVIQSPRHLIKEKRETATLKCYPIPRHDTVYWYQQGPGQDPQFLISFYEKMQSDKGSIPDRFSAQQFSDYHSELNMSSLELGDSALYFCAGGQTNTGELFFGEGSRLTVL.

This clone was counted only a few times. V and J are TRBV6-6 and TRBJ1-3; D remains unclear. The CDR3 consists of 12 residues. V was cut by 11 bases and J by 1 base, with 9 bases left in between. Germline V gives CDR1 MNHNY, CDR2 SVGAGI (reference sequence). In nucleotides, the CDR3 is TGTGCCGTATTGAGATCTGGAAACACCATATATTTT. It is translated as CAVLRSGNTIYF.

The V call is TRBV2, the J call TRBJ2-5; 8 bases line up with TRBD1. The germline CDR1 and CDR2 sequences are SNHLY and FYNNEI. The V and J ends lost 6 bases and 2 bases, in that order; junction bases with no gene match: 5. CDR3 length: 14 amino acids. The CDR3 DNA is TGTGCCAGCAGCTACGGGACAGGACAAGAGACCCAGTACTTC. Protein: CASSYGTGQETQYF. The full variable domain, with the rest looked up from reference TRBV2 and TRBJ2-5, is EPEVTQTPSHQVTQMGQEVILRCVPISNHLYFYWYRQILGQKVEFLVSFYNNEISEKSEIFDDQFSVERPDGSNFTLKIRSTKLEDSAMYFCASSYGTGQETQYFGPGTRLLVL.

The genes are TRBV7-9 and TRBJ1-2, with TRBD1 as a possible D gene (5 bases). Germline loops: CDR1 SEHNR, CDR2 FQNEAQ (reference sequence). The CDR3 is 12 residues long. The V end was cut by 3 bases, the J end by 4 bases, with 6 bases between. This CDR3 is CASSFDSYGYTF. CDR3 DNA sequence: TGTGCCAGCAGCTTTGACAGCTATGGCTACACCTTC.

The CDR3 loop is CASSIVPGAGANVLTF. DNA for the CDR3: TGTGCCAGTAGTATAGTCCCGGGGGCTGGGGCCAACGTCCTGACTTTC. The rearrangement uses TRBV19 and TRBJ2-6, with a possible D match to TRBD2 (6 bases). V was pared by 1 base and J by 2 bases, with 9 bases between. The CDR3 runs to 16 residues. Germline-derived CDR1 and CDR2 are LNHDA and SQIVND (reference sequence).

In this sample, this clone turned up a few times. V gene TRBV29-1 combines with J gene TRBJ2-2, with 8 nucleotides matching TRBD1. The germline V gene encodes CDR1 SQVTM and CDR2 ANQGSEA. This CDR3 is built from 15 residues. V lost 6 bases and J lost 3; bases outside the gene matches: 9. The CDR3 DNA reads TGCAGCGTCACATACGGGACAGGTGACACCGGGGAGCTGTTTTTT. Translating it yields CSVTYGTGDTGELFF.

The chain joins TRBV5-6 to TRBJ1-3; perhaps TRBD1 as D (6 bases). The CDR3 loop spans 14 amino acids. Trimming removed 4 bases at V and 10 bases at J, with 18 bases between. Germline values: CDR1 SGHDT, CDR2 YYEEEE. CDR3 DNA sequence: TGTGCCAGCAGCCGTGACAGGACGGTAGGGACCATATATTTT. Amino acids: CASSRDRTVGTIYF. The whole variable domain, filled in from reference TRBV5-6 and TRBJ1-3, reads DAGVTQSPTHLIKTRGQQVTLRCSPKSGHDTVSWYQQALGQGPQFIFQYYEEEERQRGNFPDRFSGHQFPNYSSELNVNALLLGDSALYLCASSRDRTVGTIYFGEGSWLTVV.

This clone was recorded once. The chain couples TRBV14 to TRBJ1-2; 12 bases are shared with TRBD1. CDR3 size: 15 residues. Germline V gene sequence: CDR1 SGHDN, CDR2 FVKESK. Losses at the gene ends were 5 bases for V and 7 bases for J; bases not matched to a gene: 8. CDR3 bases: TGTGCCAGCAGCGGATTGGGACAGGGGGCTTCTGGCTACACCTTC. Translated: CASSGLGQGASGYTF.

The chain uses TRBV2 and TRBJ2-3; TRBD1 might be the D (5 bases). The length of the CDR3 is 16 residues. Germline V lookup: CDR1 SNHLY, CDR2 FYNNEI. With 1 base removed from V and 9 bases from J, the gap between germline ends came to 20 bases. The CDR3 sequence: CASSEEGSRTARTQYF. CDR3 bases: TGTGCCAGCAGTGAAGAGGGGTCTAGGACGGCTCGCACGCAGTATTTT.

This sequence joins TRBV5-1 and TRBJ2-5; 8 nucleotides agree with TRBD2. V dropped 4 bases and J dropped 1; count of bases not matched to a gene: 12. CDR1 is SGHRS and CDR2 is YFSETQ in the germline V gene. CDR3 size: 17 residues. CDR3 nucleotide sequence: TGCGCCAGCAGCCCCGGGGGGGGCATGTCTTTCCAAGAGACCCAGTACTTC. Its protein product is CASSPGGGMSFQETQYF.

The V gene is TRBV4-1, the J gene TRBJ2-7; D is possibly TRBD2 (5 bases). V lost 3 bases and J 0 bases, leaving 15 bases between the germline ends. CDR3 size: 16 residues. The V gene's germline CDR1 is MGHRA and CDR2 YSYEKL. The CDR3 spells CASSQNYPGNSYEQYF. The CDR3 nucleotides are TGCGCCAGCAGCCAGAATTATCCCGGGAACTCCTACGAGCAGTACTTC.

The V gene is TRBV5-1, the J gene TRBJ1-5; maybe TRBD1 (6 bases). V lost 4 bases to trimming and J lost 3 bases, with 14 bases between them. From germline, CDR1 is SGHRS and CDR2 YFSETQ. The CDR3 has 15 amino acids. The CDR3 DNA is TGCGCCAGCAGCCCAGATGGACAGCACAATCAGCCCCAGCATTTT. Its protein product is CASSPDGQHNQPQHF.

This clone was recorded once. This chain connects TRBV7-6 to TRBJ1-1; possibly TRBD1 for D (5 bases). Germline CDR1 and CDR2: SGHVS and FNYEAQ. There are 13 residues in the CDR3. V lost 4 bases and J 4 bases, leaving 10 bases between the germline ends. Here the CDR3 reads CASSSGGITEAFF. CDR3 coding DNA: TGTGCCAGCAGCTCGGGGGGAATCACTGAAGCTTTCTTT.

This clone was observed a handful of times. This chain connects TRBV2 to TRBJ1-5; perhaps TRBD1 as D (5 bases). The CDR3 consists of 15 residues. Between the trimmed V and J ends, which lost 6 bases and 1 base, there was a span of 13 bases. Germline CDR1 is SNHLY and CDR2 is FYNNEI. Here the CDR3 DNA reads TGTGCCAGCAGCGGAAGGGGAAAGAGCAATCAGCCCCAGCATTTT. Its translation: CASSGRGKSNQPQHF.

The CDR3, as DNA: TGTGCCAGCAGCTTAATCCCCCCCGGTGGACAGGGAGAGACCCAGTACTTC. It is translated as CASSLIPPGGQGETQYF. This sequence joins TRBV7-6 and TRBJ2-5; 8 nucleotides line up with TRBD1. The V segment lost 2 bases and the J segment 4 bases; nucleotides outside the gene matches: 12. This CDR3 is 17 amino acids long. Germline V gene data show CDR1 as SGHVS and CDR2 as FNYEAQ.

This sequence joins TRBV5-1 and TRBJ2-3, with D possibly TRBD2 on 5 matching bases. The length of the CDR3 is 17 residues. Germline CDR1 SGHRS, CDR2 YFSETQ. With 0 bases removed from V and 2 bases from J, the gap between germline ends came to 16 bases. The CDR3 here is CASSLGDSVTPTDTQYF. The CDR3 nucleotides are TGCGCCAGCAGCTTGGGGGATAGCGTGACGCCCACAGATACGCAGTATTTT.

This sequence joins TRBV9 and TRBJ1-4, with 9 bases fitting TRBD1. V dropped 4 bases and J dropped 8; count of bases not matched to a gene: 12. Germline CDR1 and CDR2: SGDLS and YYNGEE. This CDR3 is 16 amino acids long. The chain's CDR3 is CASSSGTGSISEKLFF. CDR3 sequence (DNA): TGTGCCAGCAGCTCCGGGACAGGGAGCATCAGCGAAAAACTGTTTTTT.

This clone was seen a handful of times. This chain connects TRBV6-1 to TRBJ2-1; 7 bases map to TRBD1. Trimming at V came to 1 base and at J to 8 bases, leaving 5 bases not matched to a gene. The length of the CDR3 is 14 residues. Germline V gene lookup returns CDR1 MNHNS and CDR2 SASEGT. The CDR3 nucleotides are TGTGCCAGCAGTGAAGGGGGGACAGTTTATGAGCAGTTCTTC. Translation gives CASSEGGTVYEQFF.

The chain joins TRBV11-3 to TRBJ2-3, with D tentatively TRBD1 (5 bases). Germline V lookup: CDR1 SGHNT, CDR2 YENEEA. The V and J ends lost 9 bases and 0 bases respectively, with 13 bases between them. The CDR3 runs 14 residues. The CDR3 protein is CARGVRQSTDTQYF. The CDR3 DNA follows: TGTGCCAGAGGGGTACGGCAGAGCACAGATACGCAGTATTTT. The full variable domain, in which reference TRBV11-3 and TRBJ2-3 provide the parts outside the CDR3, is EAGVVQSPRYKIIEKKQPVAFWCNPISGHNTLYWYLQNLGQGPELLIRYENEEAVDDSQLPKDRFSAERLKGVDSTLKIQPAELGDSAVYLCARGVRQSTDTQYFGPGTRLTVL.

The gene calls are TRBV29-1 and TRBJ1-1, with a tentative D call TRBD1 (5 bases). Germline-derived CDR1 and CDR2 are SQVTM and ANQGSEA. Trimming left V 3 bases short and J 10 bases short, with 15 bases between. This CDR3 spans 12 amino acids. This chain's CDR3 is CSVEEGRGRAFF. The CDR3, as DNA: TGCAGCGTTGAGGAGGGGAGAGGGAGAGCTTTCTTT.

V usage is TRBV5-1 and J usage is TRBJ2-5, with 8 nucleotides matching TRBD2. The CDR3 consists of 16 residues. With V trimmed by 6 bases and J by 5 bases, 15 bases remained unmatched. The germline V gene encodes CDR1 SGHRS and CDR2 YFSETQ. The DNA for the CDR3 is TGCGCCAGCAACCAACGCCGGGGGGGCGCTGGGGAGACCCAGTACTTC. Protein: CASNQRRGGAGETQYF.

V gene TRBV10-3 combines with J gene TRBJ2-5, with 8 positions matching TRBD1. CDR1 and CDR2 from the germline V gene are ENHRY and SYGVKD. Trimming took 9 bases from V and 2 from J; bases not matched to a gene: 8. This CDR3 spans 14 amino acids. The CDR3: CAIFTGQEQETQYF. CDR3 DNA: TGTGCCATTTTCACGGGACAGGAGCAAGAGACCCAGTACTTC.